Below, 6 T cell receptor beta chains from the same sample are listed, as sequenced in a study of blood T cell repertoires in COVID-19. Measured with immunoSEQ multiplex PCR; TCRdb has only the in-frame clones, and not every one. The sample consists of about 190,000 clones, around four fifths of them appearing once. What was sequenced was peripheral blood. These receptors all come from a human donor in a cohort sampled during active COVID-19.

This rearrangement joins TRBV9 to TRBJ1-6; tentative D call: TRBD1 (5 bases). The CDR3 is 15 residues long. With 2 bases removed from V and 4 bases from J, the gap between germline ends came to 10 bases. CDR1 SGDLS and CDR2 YYNGEE come from the germline V gene. CDR3: CASSVLTGYNSPLHF. CDR3 coding DNA: TGTGCCAGCAGCGTCCTTACAGGTTATAATTCACCCCTCCACTTT.

This clone was seen a single time. V and J are TRBV11-2 and TRBJ1-6; 7 bases map to TRBD1. The CDR3 spans 15 residues. The V segment lost 5 bases and the J segment 7 bases; nucleotides outside the gene matches: 8. Germline CDR1 and CDR2: SGHAT and FQNNGV. CDR3 loop: CASSIRQGSNSPLHF. In DNA, the CDR3 is TGTGCCAGCAGCATAAGACAGGGATCAAATTCACCCCTCCACTTT.

This clone occurred once. The chain employs TRBV6-6 and TRBJ2-1, with 9 positions matching TRBD1. CDR1 MNHNY and CDR2 SVGAGI come from the germline V gene (reference sequence). V trimming: 5 bases; J trimming: 7 bases; junction bases outside the gene matches: 6. CDR3 length: 14 residues. The CDR3 loop is CASSRGQGINEQFF. The CDR3 DNA is TGTGCCAGCAGTCGAGGACAGGGGATTAATGAGCAGTTCTTC.

The chain recombines TRBV10-2 with TRBJ1-1, with 10 bases fitting TRBD1. Germline V gene sequence: CDR1 WSHSY, CDR2 SAAADI. This CDR3 contains 14 residues. V lost 6 bases, J lost 2 bases, and 3 bases stayed unmatched. The DNA of the CDR3 is TGCGCCAGCAGCGGACAGGGGGTCAACACTGAAGCTTTCTTT. It codes for CASSGQGVNTEAFF.

V usage is TRBV15 and J usage is TRBJ1-4; possible D gene TRBD1, 6 bases. The V gene's germline CDR1 is LNHNV and CDR2 YYDKDF (reference sequence). Between the trimmed V and J ends, which lost 5 bases and 7 bases, there was a span of 11 bases. CDR3 length: 13 amino acids. CDR3 sequence (DNA): TGTGCCACCAGCCCGGACAGAAGTGAAAAACTGTTTTTT. Its protein is CATSPDRSEKLFF.

The chain uses TRBV19 and TRBJ2-7; 10 bases align to TRBD1. V was pared by 4 bases and J by 5 bases, with 17 bases of the junction left unmatched. This CDR3 comprises 18 residues. The germline V gene has CDR1 LNHDA and CDR2 SQIVND (reference sequence). The CDR3 region is CASSTQLRQGAVRHEQYF. The CDR3 bases are TGTGCCAGTAGTACCCAGCTACGACAGGGGGCGGTTAGGCACGAGCAGTACTTC.